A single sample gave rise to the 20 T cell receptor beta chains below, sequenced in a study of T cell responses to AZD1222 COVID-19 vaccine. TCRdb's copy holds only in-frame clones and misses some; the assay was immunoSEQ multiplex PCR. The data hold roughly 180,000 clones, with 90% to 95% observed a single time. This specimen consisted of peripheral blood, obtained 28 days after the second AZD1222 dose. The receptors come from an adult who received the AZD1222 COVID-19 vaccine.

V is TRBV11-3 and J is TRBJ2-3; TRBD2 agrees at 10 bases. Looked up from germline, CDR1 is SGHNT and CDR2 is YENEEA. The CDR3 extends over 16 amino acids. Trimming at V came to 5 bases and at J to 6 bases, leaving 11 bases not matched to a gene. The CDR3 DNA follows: TGTGCCAGCAGCCTGCGAAGCGGGGGGGCCGGGGATACGCAGTATTTT. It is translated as CASSLRSGGAGDTQYF.

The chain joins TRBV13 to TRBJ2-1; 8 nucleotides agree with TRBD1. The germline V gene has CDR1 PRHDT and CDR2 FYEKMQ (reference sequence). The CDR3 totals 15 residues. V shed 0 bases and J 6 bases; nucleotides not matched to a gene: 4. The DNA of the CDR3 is TGTGCCAGCAGCTTAGGGGACAGGGACTTCAATGAGCAGTTCTTC. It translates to CASSLGDRDFNEQFF. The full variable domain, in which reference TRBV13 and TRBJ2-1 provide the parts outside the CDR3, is AAGVIQSPRHLIKEKRETATLKCYPIPRHDTVYWYQQGPGQDPQFLISFYEKMQSDKGSIPDRFSAQQFSDYHSELNMSSLELGDSALYFCASSLGDRDFNEQFFGPGTRLTVL.

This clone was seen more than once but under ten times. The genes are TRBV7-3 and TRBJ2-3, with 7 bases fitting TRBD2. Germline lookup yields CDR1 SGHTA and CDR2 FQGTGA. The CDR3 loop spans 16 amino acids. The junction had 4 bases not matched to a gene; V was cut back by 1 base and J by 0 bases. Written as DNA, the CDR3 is TGTGCCAGCAGCTTAAATGCGGGAGCGAGCACAGATACGCAGTATTTT. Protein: CASSLNAGASTDTQYF.

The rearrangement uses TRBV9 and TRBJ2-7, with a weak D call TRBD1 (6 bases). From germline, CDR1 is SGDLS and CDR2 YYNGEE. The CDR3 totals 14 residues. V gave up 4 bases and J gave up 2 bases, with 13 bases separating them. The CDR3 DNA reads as TGTGCCAGCAGCCCTCGGACAGCACCCTACGAGCAGTACTTC. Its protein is CASSPRTAPYEQYF.

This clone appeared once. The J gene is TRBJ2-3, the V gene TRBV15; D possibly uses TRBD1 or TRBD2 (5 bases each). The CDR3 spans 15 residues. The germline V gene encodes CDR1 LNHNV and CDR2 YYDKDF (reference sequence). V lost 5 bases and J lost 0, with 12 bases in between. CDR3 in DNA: TGTGCCACCAGCTCGCACAGGACTAGCACAGATACGCAGTATTTT. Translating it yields CATSSHRTSTDTQYF. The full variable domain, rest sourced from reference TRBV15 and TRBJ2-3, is DAMVIQNPRYQVTQFGKPVTLSCSQTLNHNVMYWYQQKSSQAPKLLFHYYDKDFNNEADTPDNFQSRRPNTSFCFLDIRSPGLGDTAMYLCATSSHRTSTDTQYFGPGTRLTVL.

CDR3: CACSTRPNEKLFF. As DNA, the CDR3 is TGTGCCTGTAGCACAAGACCGAATGAAAAACTGTTTTTT. The rearrangement links TRBV30 to TRBJ1-4; D unresolved. CDR1 is GTSNPN, CDR2 SVGIG, per germline (reference sequence). This CDR3 spans 13 amino acids. Trimming pared 6 bases from V and 5 bases from J, leaving 13 bases between.

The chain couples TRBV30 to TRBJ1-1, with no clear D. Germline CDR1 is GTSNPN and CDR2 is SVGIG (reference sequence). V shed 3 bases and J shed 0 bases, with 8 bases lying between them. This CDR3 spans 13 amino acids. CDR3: CAWRTTLNTEAFF. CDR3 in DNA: TGTGCCTGGAGGACCACATTGAACACTGAAGCTTTCTTT.

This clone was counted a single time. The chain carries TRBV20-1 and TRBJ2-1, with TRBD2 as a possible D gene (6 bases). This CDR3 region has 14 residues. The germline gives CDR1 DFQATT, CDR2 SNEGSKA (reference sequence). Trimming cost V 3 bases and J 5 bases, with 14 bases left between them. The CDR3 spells CSASTGVGHNEQFF. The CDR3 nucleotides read TGCAGTGCTAGTACGGGAGTAGGGCACAATGAGCAGTTCTTC.

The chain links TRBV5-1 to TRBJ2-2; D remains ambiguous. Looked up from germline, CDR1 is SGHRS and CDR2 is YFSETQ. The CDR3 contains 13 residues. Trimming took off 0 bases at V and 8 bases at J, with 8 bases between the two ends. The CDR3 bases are TGCGCCAGCAGCTTGGTCCGAGGAGGGGAGCTGTTTTTT. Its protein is CASSLVRGGELFF.

The CDR3 loop is CASSQPRQRGGYTF. The CDR3 nucleotides are TGTGCCAGCAGTCAACCCAGACAGAGAGGGGGCTACACCTTC. The genes are TRBV6-5 and TRBJ1-2, with D perhaps TRBD1 (5 bases). Germline lookup yields CDR1 MNHEY and CDR2 SVGAGI. The CDR3 length is 14 residues. V shed 5 bases and J shed 8 bases, with 18 bases lying between them.

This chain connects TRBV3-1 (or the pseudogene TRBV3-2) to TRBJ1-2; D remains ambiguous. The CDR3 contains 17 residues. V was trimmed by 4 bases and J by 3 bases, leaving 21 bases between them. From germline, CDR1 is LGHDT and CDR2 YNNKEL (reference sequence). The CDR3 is CASSLKAGLGNDYGYTF. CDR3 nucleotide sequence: TGTGCCAGCAGCCTCAAAGCGGGGTTAGGTAACGACTATGGCTACACCTTC.

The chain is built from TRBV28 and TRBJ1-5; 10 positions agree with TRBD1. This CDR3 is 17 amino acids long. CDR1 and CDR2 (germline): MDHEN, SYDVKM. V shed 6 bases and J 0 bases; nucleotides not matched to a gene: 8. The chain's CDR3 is CASSSRDRGFSNQPQHF. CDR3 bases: TGTGCCAGCAGCTCCCGGGACAGGGGTTTTAGCAATCAGCCCCAGCATTTT.

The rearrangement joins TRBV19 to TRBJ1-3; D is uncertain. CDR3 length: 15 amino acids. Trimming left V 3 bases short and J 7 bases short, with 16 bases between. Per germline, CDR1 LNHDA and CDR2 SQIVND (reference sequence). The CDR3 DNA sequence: TGTGCCAGTAGTATTGATCGCTATTTCGGGAACACCATATATTTT. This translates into CASSIDRYFGNTIYF.

The CDR3 DNA reads TGTGCCAGCAGTGCCCGAGGATGGGATGGCTACACCTTC. Amino acids: CASSARGWDGYTF. This chain links TRBV28 with TRBJ1-2; D gene unclear. Germline CDR1 MDHEN, CDR2 SYDVKM. V gave up 5 bases and J gave up 6 bases, with 13 bases separating them. The CDR3 sequence is 13 residues long.

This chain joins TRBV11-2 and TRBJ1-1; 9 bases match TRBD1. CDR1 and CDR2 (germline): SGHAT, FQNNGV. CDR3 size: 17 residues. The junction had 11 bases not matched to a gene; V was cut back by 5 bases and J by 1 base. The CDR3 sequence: CASSAEGTGLENTEAFF. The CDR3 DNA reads TGTGCCAGCAGCGCAGAGGGGACAGGGTTGGAGAACACTGAAGCTTTCTTT.

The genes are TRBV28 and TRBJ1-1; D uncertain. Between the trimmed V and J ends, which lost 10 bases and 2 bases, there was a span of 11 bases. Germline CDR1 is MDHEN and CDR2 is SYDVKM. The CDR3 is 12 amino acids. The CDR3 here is CAITRSNTEAFF. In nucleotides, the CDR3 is TGTGCCATTACGAGGAGTAACACTGAAGCTTTCTTT.

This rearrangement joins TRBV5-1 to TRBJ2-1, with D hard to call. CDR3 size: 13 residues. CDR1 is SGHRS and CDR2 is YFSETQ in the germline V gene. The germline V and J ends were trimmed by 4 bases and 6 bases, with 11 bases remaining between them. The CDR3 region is CASSRLQSNEQFF. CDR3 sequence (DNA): TGCGCCAGCAGCCGACTTCAGAGCAATGAGCAGTTCTTC. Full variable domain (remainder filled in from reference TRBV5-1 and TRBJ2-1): KAGVTQTPRYLIKTRGQQVTLSCSPISGHRSVSWYQQTPGQGLQFLFEYFSETQRNKGNFPGRFSGRQFSNSRSEMNVSTLELGDSALYLCASSRLQSNEQFFGPGTRLTVL.

CDR3 residues: CASNSVGIFYEQYF. For the CDR3, the DNA is TGTGCCAGCAACTCAGTCGGAATTTTCTACGAGCAGTACTTC. The rearrangement uses TRBV2 and TRBJ2-7, with D unclear. Germline V gives CDR1 SNHLY, CDR2 FYNNEI. Trimming removed 7 bases at V and 3 bases at J, with 16 bases between. The length of the CDR3 is 14 residues.

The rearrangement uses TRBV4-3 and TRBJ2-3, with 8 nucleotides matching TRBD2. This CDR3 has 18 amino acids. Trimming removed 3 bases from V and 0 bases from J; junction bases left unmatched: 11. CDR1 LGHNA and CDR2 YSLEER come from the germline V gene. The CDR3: CASSHDLGAGGSTDTQYF. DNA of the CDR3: TGCGCCAGCAGCCACGACCTGGGGGCGGGGGGAAGCACAGATACGCAGTATTTT.

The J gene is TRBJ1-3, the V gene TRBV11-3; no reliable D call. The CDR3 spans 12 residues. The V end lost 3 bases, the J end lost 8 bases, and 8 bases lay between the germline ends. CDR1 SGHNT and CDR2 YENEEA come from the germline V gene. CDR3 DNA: TGTGCCAGCAGCTTCCAGGTTGACACCATATATTTT. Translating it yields CASSFQVDTIYF.